The 11 T cell receptor beta chains reported below all come from one sample, sequenced in a study of blood T cell repertoires in COVID-19. Here immunoSEQ multiplex PCR was the method, and the copy in TCRdb shows in-frame clones only, minus some. The data hold under 35,000 clones, with approximately 85% observed a single time. What was sequenced was peripheral blood. Receptors originate from a human donor in a cohort sampled during active COVID-19.

V gene TRBV10-1 combines with J gene TRBJ1-2; 7 bases map to TRBD1. The CDR3 is 13 amino acids. Germline assignment: CDR1 WNHNN and CDR2 SYGVQD (reference sequence). J was trimmed by 7 bases and V by 3 bases; bases with no gene match: 5. The CDR3 here is CASSEGRGAGYTF. In DNA, the CDR3 is TGCGCCAGCAGTGAAGGCAGGGGGGCTGGCTACACCTTC.

The gene calls are TRBV28 and TRBJ2-3, with 11 positions matching TRBD2. Germline V lookup: CDR1 MDHEN, CDR2 SYDVKM. The CDR3 runs to 16 residues. Unmatched junction bases numbered 7, after V lost 5 bases and J lost 3 bases. The CDR3 sequence: CASSRLAGRVTDTQYF. The DNA of the CDR3 is TGTGCCAGCAGTAGACTAGCGGGAAGGGTAACAGATACGCAGTATTTT.

This rearrangement joins TRBV2 to TRBJ2-3; TRBD2 matches 7 bases. This CDR3 has 12 amino acids. Germline loops: CDR1 SNHLY, CDR2 FYNNEI. The junction had 3 bases not matched to a gene; V was cut back by 8 bases and J by 4 bases. This CDR3 reads CASRGSADTQYF. The CDR3 bases are TGTGCCAGCCGCGGGAGCGCAGATACGCAGTATTTT.

This chain connects TRBV24-1 to TRBJ2-1; the D is unclear. Trimming took 0 bases from V and 8 from J, leaving 16 bases between them. The CDR3 is 16 residues long. Germline CDR1 and CDR2: KGHDR and SFDVKD. The CDR3 region is CATSDLNPTQLDEQFF. The CDR3 DNA is TGTGCCACCAGTGATTTGAACCCAACTCAACTCGATGAGCAGTTCTTC.

This clone was recorded a few times. The rearrangement links TRBV7-9 to TRBJ2-7, with TRBD1 identical over 7 bases. CDR3 size: 15 residues. V was pared by 5 bases and J by 3 bases, with 10 bases of the junction left unmatched. CDR1 and CDR2 (germline): SEHNR, FQNEAQ (reference sequence). CDR3 bases: TGTGCCAGCAGCGCCCGACAGGGAGAATACTACGAGCAGTACTTC. Amino acids: CASSARQGEYYEQYF.

The chain employs TRBV5-1 and TRBJ2-5; 8 bases align to TRBD1. The CDR3 has 15 residues. The J segment lost 4 bases and the V segment lost 1 base, leaving 6 bases of the junction unmatched. Germline V gene data show CDR1 as SGHRS and CDR2 as YFSETQ. The CDR3 coding sequence is TGCGCCAGCAGCTTGACAGGGGGAGTTGGAGAGACCCAGTACTTC. Its protein is CASSLTGGVGETQYF.

This chain uses TRBV7-8 with TRBJ2-7; TRBD1 is a possible D gene (5 bases). The CDR3 consists of 14 residues. Trimming cost V 1 base and J 2 bases, with 9 bases left between them. CDR1 is SGHVS and CDR2 is FQNEAQ in the germline V gene. The CDR3 coding sequence is TGTGCCAGCAGCTTAGAGCAGGGCCCCTACGAGCAGTACTTC. Protein sequence: CASSLEQGPYEQYF.

The chain has TRBV6-5 and TRBJ1-1, with D uncertain. Deletions cut 2 bases from V and 11 bases from J, with 9 bases between. The CDR3 loop spans 11 amino acids. The V gene's germline CDR1 is MNHEY and CDR2 SVGAGI. CDR3 loop: CASSYAGKAFF. As DNA, the CDR3 is TGTGCCAGCAGTTACGCGGGAAAGGCTTTCTTT.

V gene TRBV5-5 combines with J gene TRBJ1-2; D possibly corresponds to TRBD1 (5 bases). The CDR3 has 13 residues. The V gene's germline CDR1 is SGHKS and CDR2 YYEKEE (reference sequence). V lost 3 bases and J lost 5, with 11 bases in between. In DNA form, the CDR3 reads TGTGCCAGCAGCTACGGGGGGGATTATGGCTACACCTTC. Its protein product is CASSYGGDYGYTF. The full variable domain, in which reference TRBV5-5 and TRBJ1-2 provide the parts outside the CDR3, is DAGVTQSPTHLIKTRGQQVTLRCSPISGHKSVSWYQQVLGQGPQFIFQYYEKEERGRGNFPDRFSARQFPNYSSELNVNALLLGDSALYLCASSYGGDYGYTFGSGTRLTVV.

The chain uses TRBV2 and TRBJ2-5; 11 nucleotides agree with TRBD2. Germline V gene lookup returns CDR1 SNHLY and CDR2 FYNNEI. The J segment lost 6 bases and the V segment lost 7 bases, leaving 16 bases of the junction unmatched. This CDR3 comprises 17 residues. The CDR3 DNA follows: TGTGCCAGCATCCGGGAACTAGCGGGAGCCAGCGGTCAGACCCAGTACTTC. The encoded protein is CASIRELAGASGQTQYF.

V is TRBV10-3 and J is TRBJ1-2; D possibly corresponds to TRBD1 (5 bases). V dropped 8 bases and J dropped 5 bases, with 18 bases sitting between them. The CDR3 has 14 residues. CDR1 is ENHRY and CDR2 is SYGVKD in the germline V gene. The CDR3 nucleotides read TGTGCCATCGGGACTGCGAGAGACAGTTATGGCTACACCTTC. The encoded protein is CAIGTARDSYGYTF.